The table lists the clone carrying this TCR beta chain with many counts. This specimen belongs to a study of early T cells in non-severe SARS-CoV-2 infection. TCRdb called the 5' RACE reads again in MiXCR, with one record for every CDR3 protein. The top ten hold 5.5% to 7.5% of the sample, which has around 55,000 distinct CDR3 sequences, 6.5% to 7.5% seen once. This CDR3 has 11 residues. The sequencing here drew on whole blood, taken at baseline. The chain uses TRBV7-5 and TRBJ2-1; the D segment call TRBD1 is taken from the table without a DNA check. TRBV7-5 has pseudogene status. The clonotype originates from an adult who was a healthcare worker with PCR-confirmed SARS-CoV-2 infection or an uninfected control (not recorded which). The CDR3 loop is CILTRESEQFF. The CDR3 region has the DNA TGTATCCTTACCAGGGAGAGTGAGCAGTTCTTC.